One T cell receptor (beta chain) is described in this entry. Its cognate antigen has yet to be identified. Base qualities were left out, and no much larger clone turns up one base away. This CDR3 is also generated by other DNA sequences in the sample. The data are from a study of shared clonotypes between healthy human individuals (dated by TCRdb to 2019 to 2021). Regarding the complete study: The cohort included a few men and a couple of women between 18 and 49 years of age. The study deeply sequenced blood TCR repertoires of several healthy adults to estimate repertoire size and the extent of clonotype sharing between individuals. Between about 0.94 and 8.9 billion PBMCs per donor were obtained by leukapheresis. Libraries were prepared and TCR repertoires were sequenced by different laboratories using diverse techniques, in order to increase sequencing depth and limit assay-specific biases. For each donor, CD4 naive and CD4 memory were each run on three plates, CD8 naive on two plates, and CD8 memory on one plate. Paper-wide results and their limitations: Because the study included only a small number of donors, the genetic and exposure-history diversity represented was limited. Pairwise subsampling indicated that sequencing depth was expected to affect the degree of clonotype sharing among donors. Higher generation probabilities were observed for clonotypes shared by all four sorted-subset donors than for non-shared clonotypes. Naive subsets generally had larger estimated clonotype richness than memory subsets. Sampling was restricted to blood, and TCR repertoires in tissue are likely to differ from TCR repertoires in blood. Incomplete sequencing was indicated by rarefaction of sorted-subset datasets, despite the large sequencing depth. Across a few donors, roughly 5% of naive CD4, around 3.3% of naive CD8, about 2.3% of memory CD4, and approximately 0.4% of memory CD8 clonotypes were shared.

Using the deep immunoSEQ assay, TCR CDR3 regions were amplified from genomic DNA by multiplex PCR. For each cell subset, the extracted genomic DNA was distributed evenly across all wells of several immunoSEQ 96-well plates, and each plate served as one replicate. For sorted subsets, approximately 200 ng of genomic DNA, equivalent to 25,000 to 35,000 T cell genomes, went into each replicate PCR. The purified libraries were quantified using a Qubit 3.0 fluorometer, sized with a Bioanalyzer 2100, and then quantified again using the KAPA Library Quantification kit. Each immunoSEQ 96-well plate was sequenced on its own single-read 150-cycle Illumina NextSeq 550 flow cell. The authors' analysis ran thus. Because only junctional sequences without quality scores were contained in the immunoSEQ output, filtering matching that applied to full-length reads could not be performed. Sequences were annotated with PyIR, a Python wrapper for IgBLAST v1.9, using IMGT germline references to assign V/J genes and CDR3. Reads were filtered out if the reads had weak V/J assignments (E-value above 1e-6), no CDR3, stop codons, out-of-frame junctions, or ambiguous translated residues. A V3J clonotype was defined by an identical inferred V gene, J gene, and CDR3 amino acid sequence. Percentage overlap between repertoires was computed as shared unique clonotypes divided by the size of the smaller repertoire. Richness of each repertoire was evaluated using RTK rarefaction, the Chao1 estimator, and Recon v2.1 estimates of unobserved clonotypes. Generation probabilities for all TCRbeta clonotypes obtained by the gDNA method from a few donors were computed using OLGA. TCRdb limited this immuneACCESS table to in-frame rearrangements with V and J called. A share of clones is missing; checked studies link under half to unresolved V genes, and the rest is unexplained. V and J calls and clone size are copied from that table; D and trimming were computed from the DNA. This sample is represented by some 690,000 clones; around 91% of them were singletons. The top ten constitute 34% of the sample.

Donors were healthy HIV-negative adults with no recently reported acute infections or vaccinations. All donors were Caucasian adults living in Nashville, Tennessee, USA. CD8 memory samples were composed of magnetically selected CD45RO+ cells combined with CCR7-negative CD45RA+ effector memory (TemRA) cells. Blood was obtained by leukapheresis, after which PBMCs were separated by Ficoll-Histopaque density gradient centrifugation and cryopreserved in liquid nitrogen vapor phase. Analytical flow cytometry was used to check the purity and quantity of each magnetically sorted T cell population. From each sorted fraction, genomic DNA was isolated and quantified by UV absorbance on a Nanodrop 2000c. V loses 2 bases of germline sequence and J loses 4 bases, and the interval between the two ends is 13 bases. CDR1 and CDR2 (SGDLS, YYNGEE) derive from the germline V gene. The CDR3 sequence holds 14 residues, the cysteine and phenylalanine included. Only the CDR3 region is kept as DNA, spanning 42 bases read in frame from base 1.

The sequence derives from a man aged 18 to 29 in good health. Some clones in this sample may be carry-over from other donors' samples. The rearranged chain carries TRBV9 and TRBJ2-7; perhaps TRBD1 is the D gene, with 5 bases matching. The sample was memory CD8+ T cells from PBMCs. What the cell subset or site label conveys for this sample: CD45RO+ cells pooled with CCR7-negative TemRA cells. Here the CDR3 is given as CASSVGQGTYEQYF. The nucleotide sequence is TGTGCCAGCAGCGTGGGGCAGGGAACTTACGAGCAGTACTTC.